This T cell receptor beta chain was observed in a study of vaccination and CD4 T cells after COVID-19. Overall study context: The convalescents comprised six males and four females, two of them Hispanic.

CD4+ T cells that had been cultured provided DNA sequenced with the Oncomine TCR Beta short-read assay. TCRdb independently ran MiXCR on the PCR reads; one entry per CDR3 protein. This table has about 3,500 distinct CDR3 sequences, less than 55% appearing once. Comment on this clonotype: Its target is not known.

The CDR3 covers 16 residues. V was pared by 1 base and J by 4 bases, with 10 bases of the junction left unmatched. Germline loops: CDR1 SGHDT, CDR2 YYEEEE. General study findings and limits: Median SARS-CoV-2-reactive clonotype numbers went from around 19 to 38; this increase was not significant. In convalescent patients, a median roughly 84% of post-vaccine SARS-CoV-2-reactive clones appeared only after vaccination.

Treatment here: roughly 10-day PBMC culture with coronavirus spike peptide pools or control peptides (ViraFEST assay). Half-medium changes with fresh IL-2 medium occurred on days 3 and 7. This chain links TRBV5-6 with TRBJ2-5, with 7 bases lining up with TRBD1. The clonotype comes from a human donor who had recovered from COVID-19. Sequencing used CD4+ T cells from blood, cultured in vitro. The CDR3 is CASSLPRQGRGETQYF. The CDR3 DNA reads as TGTGCCAGCAGCTTGCCCAGACAGGGTCGAGGAGAGACCCAGTACTTC.